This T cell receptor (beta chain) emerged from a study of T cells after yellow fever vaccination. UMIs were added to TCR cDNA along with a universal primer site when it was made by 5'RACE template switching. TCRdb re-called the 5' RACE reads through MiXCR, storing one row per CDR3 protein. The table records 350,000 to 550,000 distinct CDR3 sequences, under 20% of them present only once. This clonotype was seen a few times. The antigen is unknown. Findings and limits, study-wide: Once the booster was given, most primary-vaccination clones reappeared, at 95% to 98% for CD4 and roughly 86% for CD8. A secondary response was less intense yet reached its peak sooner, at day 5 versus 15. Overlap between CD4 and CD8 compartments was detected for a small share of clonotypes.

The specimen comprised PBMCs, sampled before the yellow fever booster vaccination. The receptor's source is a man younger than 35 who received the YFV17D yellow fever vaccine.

CDR3 in amino acids: CASRRELSGNTIYF. CDR3 sequence (DNA): TGTGCCAGCCGACGGGAGCTCTCTGGAAACACCATATATTTT. V and J are TRBV6-5 and TRBJ1-3, with D unclear. This CDR3 contains 14 residues. Germline V gives CDR1 MNHEY, CDR2 SVGAGI. V gave up 8 bases and J gave up 0 bases, with 11 bases separating them.